The present T cell receptor (beta chain) was sequenced within a study of identifying expanded T cells in peripheral blood. In the case of this clone: What it binds is unknown.

Germline V gene sequence: CDR1 SGHAT, CDR2 FQNNGV. Trimming stripped 1 base from V and 3 bases from J, with 7 bases between. The CDR3 is made up of 13 amino acids. Study-level points and caveats: Variance in clone template counts between approximately 2-week samples significantly increased with total template count across all healthy donors.

Assay: immunoSEQ multiplex PCR; the TCRdb copy retains only in-frame clones and omits some. The sample contains more than 45,000 clones, about 85% of which appear only once. The V gene is TRBV11-2, the J gene TRBJ2-7; possibly TRBD2 for D (6 bases). The source of this sequence is a person aged 18 to 75 in good health. Specimen: blood. The CDR3 DNA follows: TGTGCCAGCAGCTTAGGACTAGACTACGAGCAGTACTTC. Protein sequence: CASSLGLDYEQYF.